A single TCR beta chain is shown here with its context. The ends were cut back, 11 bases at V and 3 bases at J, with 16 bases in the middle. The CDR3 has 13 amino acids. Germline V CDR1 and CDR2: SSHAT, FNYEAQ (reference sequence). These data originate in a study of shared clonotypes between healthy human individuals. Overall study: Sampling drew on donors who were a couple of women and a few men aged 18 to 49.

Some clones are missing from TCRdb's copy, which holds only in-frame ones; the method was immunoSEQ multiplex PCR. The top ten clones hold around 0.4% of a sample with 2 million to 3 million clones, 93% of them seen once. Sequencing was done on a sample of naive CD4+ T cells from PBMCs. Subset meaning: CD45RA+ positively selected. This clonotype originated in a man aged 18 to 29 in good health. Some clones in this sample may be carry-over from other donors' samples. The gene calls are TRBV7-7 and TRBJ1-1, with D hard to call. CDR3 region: CAYMPGPDTEAFF. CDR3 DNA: TGTGCCTATATGCCAGGCCCCGACACTGAAGCTTTCTTT.